The sequence of this T cell receptor beta chain was determined in a study of vaccination and CD4 T cells after COVID-19. Study-wide results and limits: The median SARS-CoV-2-reactive clonotype number increased from approximately 21 to 40, without statistical significance.

CD4+ T cells that had been cultured provided DNA sequenced with the Oncomine TCR Beta short-read assay. TCRdb processed the PCR reads anew with MiXCR; each CDR3 protein has one entry. Of more than 4,000 distinct CDR3 sequences in the sample, about 20% are singletons; the top ten hold 15% to 20%. On this clonotype: No antigen is known for it.

Per germline, CDR1 SGHDN and CDR2 FVKESK. This CDR3 comprises 13 residues. Trimming shortened V by 2 bases and J by 3 bases, and 2 bases separated the two germline ends. Treatment: roughly ten-day PBMC culture with coronavirus spike peptide pools or control peptides (ViraFEST assay). This clonotype was obtained from a human donor who had recovered from COVID-19. Sequencing was done on a sample of CD4+ T cells from blood, cultured in vitro. The chain recombines TRBV14 with TRBJ1-6; unclear D gene. The CDR3 reads CASSQNYNSPLHF. The CDR3 nucleotides read TGTGCCAGCAGCCAAAACTATAATTCACCCCTCCACTTT.